One and the same sample provided the 17 T cell receptor beta chains below, sequenced in a study of beta chain features in type 1 diabetes (dated by TCRdb to about 2018). Library preparation employed the immunoSEQ multiplex PCR assay. The High Capacity cDNA Reverse Transcription Kit was used to reverse transcribe all of the isolated RNA, meaning that expressed TCRB transcripts were what got sequenced. TCRdb stores this immuneACCESS table with in-frame sequences only. Part of the clones is absent; in the studies checked, under half of the shortfall reflects unresolved V genes, and no reason is known for the rest. Within this sample are 850,000 to 900,000 clones, with roughly a sixth of them counted one time only. Together, the top ten hold around 0.02% of the sample. Sequenced input: naive CD4+ T cells from blood. In light of the paper, this sample's cell subset or site label describes: true naive CD4+ T cells. The receptors shown here come from a woman aged 18-35 years in good health.

This sequence joins TRBV27 and TRBJ2-1; TRBD2 matches 8 bases. The V segment lost 2 bases and the J segment 9 bases; nucleotides outside the gene matches: 12. This CDR3 has 16 residues. CDR1 and CDR2 from the germline V gene are MNHEY and SMNVEV (reference sequence). The CDR3 is CASSLRSAGGKGEQFF. The CDR3 DNA reads TGTGCCAGCAGTTTACGGTCTGCGGGAGGTAAGGGTGAGCAGTTCTTC.

The J gene is TRBJ2-1, the V gene TRBV20-1; no clear D. Germline CDR1 reads DFQATT; CDR2 reads SNEGSKA (reference sequence). This CDR3 comprises 10 residues. The germline V and J ends were trimmed by 6 bases and 10 bases, with 10 bases remaining between them. The CDR3 bases are TGCAGTGCGGCCCGGATCGAGCAGTTCTTC. Protein: CSAARIEQFF.

This clone was counted only a few times. J is TRBJ2-3 and V is TRBV7-9, with 12 nucleotides matching TRBD2. The V and J ends lost 5 bases and 4 bases, in that order; junction bases with no gene match: 13. CDR3 length equals 18 residues. Germline-derived CDR1 and CDR2 are SEHNR and FQNEAQ (reference sequence). The CDR3 loop reads CASSTGQASGRASDTQYF. In DNA, the CDR3 is TGTGCCAGCAGCACGGGACAGGCTAGCGGGAGGGCCTCAGATACGCAGTATTTT. Full variable domain (missing parts from reference TRBV7-9 and TRBJ2-3): DTGVSQNPRHKITKRGQNVTFRCDPISEHNRLYWYRQTLGQGPEFLTYFQNEAQLEKSRLLSDRFSAERPKGSFSTLEIQRTEQGDSAMYLCASSTGQASGRASDTQYFGPGTRLTVL.

This clone turned up a few times. The chain links TRBV5-6 to TRBJ2-1; 7 nucleotides agree with TRBD2. Germline values: CDR1 SGHDT, CDR2 YYEEEE. Germline trimming cut 0 bases from V and 9 bases from J; bases unmatched to any gene: 12. The CDR3 spans 16 residues. CDR3 in amino acids: CASSLAYRTRSGEQFF. The CDR3 bases are TGTGCCAGCAGCTTGGCCTATAGGACTAGGTCAGGTGAGCAGTTCTTC.

The V and J genes are TRBV2 and TRBJ2-3; 8 bases are a match to TRBD2. The V and J ends lost 6 bases and 2 bases, in that order; junction bases with no gene match: 7. Germline V gene data show CDR1 as SNHLY and CDR2 as FYNNEI. This CDR3 region has 15 residues. CDR3 nucleotide sequence: TGTGCCAGCAGGGAAATAGCGGGGTACACAGATACGCAGTATTTT. Protein product: CASREIAGYTDTQYF.

DNA of the CDR3: TGTGCCAGCAGATGGGGGAGAAACTCCTACGAGCAGTACTTC. Protein: CASRWGRNSYEQYF. The rearrangement links TRBV5-6 to TRBJ2-7; D is tentatively TRBD1 or TRBD2 (5 bases each). The V and J ends lost 5 bases and 0 bases respectively, with 12 bases between them. Germline lookup yields CDR1 SGHDT and CDR2 YYEEEE. The CDR3 sequence is 14 residues long.

In this sample, this clone turned up a few times. V gene TRBV28 combines with J gene TRBJ1-4; D is ambiguous. The germline V gene has CDR1 MDHEN and CDR2 SYDVKM. The CDR3 contains 12 residues. V was cut by 6 bases and J by 0 bases, with 2 bases left in between. The CDR3 sequence: CASRTTNEKLFF. The CDR3 coding sequence is TGTGCCAGCAGAACAACTAATGAAAAACTGTTTTTT.

This clone came up a few times. This rearrangement joins TRBV7-2 to TRBJ2-1, with 10 positions matching TRBD2. Trimming at V came to 1 base and at J to 4 bases, leaving 10 bases not matched to a gene. The CDR3 runs 18 residues. From germline, CDR1 is SGHTA and CDR2 FQGNSA. CDR3 residues: CASSLGPPTAGGYNEQFF. The DNA of the CDR3 is TGTGCCAGCAGCTTAGGGCCGCCAACAGCGGGAGGGTACAATGAGCAGTTCTTC.

V usage is TRBV7-9 and J usage is TRBJ2-5, with D possibly TRBD2 on 6 matching bases. This CDR3 has 10 residues. Germline V CDR1 and CDR2: SEHNR, FQNEAQ (reference sequence). V lost 5 bases and J lost 9, with 7 bases in between. CDR3 residues: CASSPGAQYF. The CDR3 DNA reads as TGTGCCAGCAGCCCGGGGGCCCAGTACTTC.

The chain uses TRBV6-5 and TRBJ2-1; unclear D gene. V lost 8 bases, J lost 4 bases, and 12 bases lay in between. The V gene's germline CDR1 is MNHEY and CDR2 SVGAGI. The length of the CDR3 is 13 residues. The CDR3 DNA reads TGTGCCAGCCGGACGGATGGGTACAATGAGCAGTTCTTC. Translated: CASRTDGYNEQFF.

This clone has a handful of counts. The gene calls are TRBV10-3 and TRBJ2-2; D is uncertain. The CDR3 has 13 residues. The V end lost 8 bases, the J end lost 1 base, and 8 bases lay between the germline ends. Looked up from germline, CDR1 is ENHRY and CDR2 is SYGVKD. The CDR3 DNA reads as TGTGCCATCCGTGGTATGAACACCGGGGAGCTGTTTTTT. As protein: CAIRGMNTGELFF.

The chain is built from TRBV7-8 and TRBJ1-1, with a possible D match to TRBD1 (5 bases). The CDR3 runs to 13 residues. Trimming pared 5 bases from V and 4 bases from J, leaving 11 bases between. CDR1 is SGHVS and CDR2 is FQNEAQ in the germline V gene. The CDR3 nucleotides are TGTGCCAGCAGCCCCCGCGGGGGCACTGAAGCTTTCTTT. This sequence encodes CASSPRGGTEAFF.

This clone was counted only a few times. The V call is TRBV29-1, the J call TRBJ2-5; D may be TRBD2 (5 bases). CDR1 and CDR2 from the germline V gene are SQVTM and ANQGSEA. The V end lost 5 bases, the J end lost 5 bases, and 12 bases lay between the germline ends. This CDR3 contains 12 residues. CDR3 region: CSVTQPGETQYF. The CDR3 region has the DNA TGCAGCGTTACTCAACCGGGGGAGACCCAGTACTTC.

This clone appeared a few times. The J gene is TRBJ2-5, the V gene TRBV4-2; TRBD2 aligns across 7 bases. The CDR3 has 18 amino acids. J was trimmed by 1 base and V by 2 bases; bases with no gene match: 13. CDR1 is LGHNA, CDR2 YNFKEQ, per germline. Here the CDR3 DNA reads TGTGCCAGCAGCCAATTACCGTCTAGCGGAACGACCCAAGAGACCCAGTACTTC. This codes for CASSQLPSSGTTQETQYF.

This clone was seen a few times. V is TRBV28 and J is TRBJ2-6, with 7 bases matching TRBD1. Germline CDR1 MDHEN, CDR2 SYDVKM. The CDR3 is 18 residues long. V lost 6 bases and J lost 0; bases outside the gene matches: 11. CDR3: CASSVRPGQSSGANVLTF. The CDR3 bases are TGTGCCAGCAGCGTCCGGCCGGGACAGAGCTCTGGGGCCAACGTCCTGACTTTC.

The chain is built from TRBV9 and TRBJ1-1; no reliable D call. With 0 bases removed from V and 1 base from J, the gap between germline ends came to 7 bases. The CDR3 is made up of 14 amino acids. Germline lookup yields CDR1 SGDLS and CDR2 YYNGEE. DNA of the CDR3: TGTGCCAGCAGCGTAGTTGGGTCGAACACTGAAGCTTTCTTT. Translation: CASSVVGSNTEAFF.

This clone was found a few times. The chain is built from TRBV5-1 and TRBJ2-3; 10 bases match TRBD2. The J segment lost 4 bases and the V segment lost 7 bases, leaving 6 bases of the junction unmatched. The CDR3 contains 14 residues. The germline V gene has CDR1 SGHRS and CDR2 YFSETQ. CDR3 amino acids: CASGLSGRADTQYF. DNA of the CDR3: TGCGCCAGCGGTTTAAGCGGGAGGGCAGATACGCAGTATTTT.